The rows below give T cell receptor beta chains drawn from one sample of a study of cytotoxic CD8 clonotypes in ibrutinib-treated CLL. The protocol was immunoSEQ multiplex PCR, while the TCRdb copy is restricted to in-frame clones and leaves out a portion. The table records approximately 24,000 clones, 55% to 70% of them present only once. The sample was PBMCs, taken at disease progression, from a patient treated with ibrutinib. The source is a human donor with chronic lymphocytic leukemia. CDR3s include the opening cysteine and the closing phenylalanine or tryptophan. D genes are given only for firm matches. The listing skips clone size in some rows; elsewhere it reads once, few, many or a size class.

size,D,V,J,DNA,CDR3
.,.,TRBV6-6,TRBJ2-7,TGTGCCAGCTTGAGTTACCTCTCCTACGAGCAGTACTTC,CASLSYLSYEQYF
.,.,TRBV4-1,TRBJ1-4,TGCGCCAGCAGCCAGCACTTGCGGGACAACTCTAATGAAAAACTGTTTTTT,CASSQHLRDNSNEKLFF
.,.,TRBV29-1,TRBJ1-1,TGCAGCGTCCGAGAGAGCACTGAAGCTTTCTTT,CSVRESTEAFF
.,TRBD1,TRBV9,TRBJ1-2,TGTGCCAGCAGCACCCCCGGACAGGCTAACTATGGCTACACCTTC,CASSTPGQANYGYTF
once,.,TRBV5-6,TRBJ1-2,TGTGCCAGCAGCTTGGCCCCCTACAGGGAGTGGAACTATGGCTACACCTTC,CASSLAPYREWNYGYTF
.,.,TRBV27,TRBJ1-2,TGTGCCAGCAGATTGACAGGCGGCTATGGCTACACCTTC,CASRLTGGYGYTF
.,.,TRBV4-1,TRBJ1-1,TGCGCCAGCAGCCTGATCGGGACACTCGAAGCTTTCTTT,CASSLIGTLEAFF
few,.,TRBV4-2,TRBJ2-1,TGTGCCAGCAGCCAAGGACAGTACAATGAGCAGTTCTTC,CASSQGQYNEQFF
.,.,TRBV2,TRBJ2-7,TGTGCCAGCAGTACCCCGACAGACGGCTACGAGCAGTACTTC,CASSTPTDGYEQYF
.,TRBD1,TRBV2,TRBJ1-1,TGTGCCAGTTCATCGGACAGGGGAAGCACTGAAGCTTTCTTT,CASSSDRGSTEAFF
.,.,TRBV30,TRBJ1-4,TGTGCCTGGAGCTCTGGGGGAGGAGGGGAAAAACTGTTTTTT,CAWSSGGGGEKLFF
.,.,TRBV11-2,TRBJ2-2,TGTGCCAGCAGCTTACGGACAGTTGGGGACACCGGGGAGCTGTTTTTT,CASSLRTVGDTGELFF
.,.,TRBV10-3,TRBJ1-3,TGTGCCATCAGTGAGTTGTACCAATTTGGAAACACCATATATTTT,CAISELYQFGNTIYF
.,.,TRBV7-9,TRBJ2-6,TGTGCCAGCAGCCCCCCTCTTGGACAGCAAGGTACTGGGGCCAACGTCCTGACTTTC,CASSPPLGQQGTGANVLTF
.,.,TRBV27,TRBJ2-2,TGTGCCAGCAAGAAGGGGTGGGACACCGGGGAGCTGTTTTTT,CASKKGWDTGELFF
.,.,TRBV4-2,TRBJ1-3,TGTGCCAGCAGCCAAGGGGGAAACGGACACACCATATATTTT,CASSQGGNGHTIYF
.,.,TRBV5-1,TRBJ2-5,TGCGCCAGCAGCCCCAATCAGGGGACCCAAGAGACCCAGTACTTC,CASSPNQGTQETQYF
.,.,TRBV4-1,TRBJ2-7,TGCGCCAGCAGCCAAGATTGGACCGTCTACGAGCAGTACTTC,CASSQDWTVYEQYF
.,TRBD1,TRBV5-4,TRBJ1-1,TGTGCCAGCAGCCTGGGACAGGCGCGGGGCGGCACTGAAGCTTTCTTT,CASSLGQARGGTEAFF
.,.,TRBV5-6,TRBJ1-2,TGTGCCAGCAGCAGGGTCGCAGGGGAAGGCTACACCTTC,CASSRVAGEGYTF
once,TRBD2,TRBV15,TRBJ2-2,TGTGCCACCAGCACTAGGCGGACTAGCGGGATTCCAGGGGAGCTGTTTTTT,CATSTRRTSGIPGELFF
.,.,TRBV6-1,TRBJ1-4,TGTGCCAGCAGTGATAGTGGGGGCTTTTTTAATGAAAAACTGTTTTTT,CASSDSGGFFNEKLFF
.,.,TRBV5-4,TRBJ2-2,TGTGCCAGCAGCTTGGGTAGCGGCCCGAACACCGGGGAGCTGTTTTTT,CASSLGSGPNTGELFF
once,.,TRBV2,TRBJ2-7,TGTGCCAGCACCGAAGGGGGTAGGCCCTACGAGCAGTACTTC,CASTEGGRPYEQYF
.,TRBD2,TRBV2,TRBJ2-7,TGTGCCAGCAGGGGACTAGGGTACGAGCAGTACTTC,CASRGLGYEQYF
.,TRBD1,TRBV5-8,TRBJ1-6,TGTGCCAGCAGCGGGACAGGAGAAACACCCCTCCACTTT,CASSGTGETPLHF
.,.,TRBV4-2,TRBJ1-2,TGTGCCAGCAGCCCATTCTCGGGGGGCGCGTCCGGCTACACCTTC,CASSPFSGGASGYTF
.,TRBD2,TRBV4-1,TRBJ2-1,TGCGCCAGCAGCCAAGATCGTCGGGCTAGCGGGGCCCACAACAATGAGCAGTTCTTC,CASSQDRRASGAHNNEQFF
few,.,TRBV19,TRBJ1-6,TGTGCCAGTAGTGGCCAACACTCCTATAATTCACCCCTCCACTTT,CASSGQHSYNSPLHF
.,.,TRBV20-1,TRBJ2-5,TGCAGTGCTCTTTTTTGGGAGACCCAGTACTTC,CSALFWETQYF
.,.,TRBV5-6,TRBJ1-6,TGTGCCAGCAGCAGGGGAGGTCAGGAGAATTCACCCCTCCACTTT,CASSRGGQENSPLHF
few,.,TRBV7-9,TRBJ1-5,TGTGCCAGCAGCTTAAGCAGACACAATAGCAATCAGCCCCAGCATTTT,CASSLSRHNSNQPQHF
.,.,TRBV5-6,TRBJ1-2,TGTGCCAGCAGCTTAGACCCCGAAGGCAGAAATGGCTACACCTTC,CASSLDPEGRNGYTF
once,TRBD1,TRBV2,TRBJ2-5,TGTGCCAGCAGCCGGGGACAGAAATGGGTAGAGACCCAGTACTTC,CASSRGQKWVETQYF
.,.,TRBV20-1,TRBJ2-7,TGCAGTGCCAAGGACCTATACGAGCAGTACTTC,CSAKDLYEQYF
.,.,TRBV30,TRBJ1-5,TGTGCCTGGAGTGTCGGGGCATATAGCAATCAGCCCCAGCATTTT,CAWSVGAYSNQPQHF
.,TRBD1,TRBV18,TRBJ1-5,TGTGCCAGCTCACCTTCTTCACAGGGGAGCGTCGGCAATCAGCCCCAGCATTTT,CASSPSSQGSVGNQPQHF
.,.,TRBV6-5,TRBJ1-1,TGTGCCAGCAGTCGCCACACAGGATTTGTCGAAGCTTTCTTT,CASSRHTGFVEAFF
.,TRBD1,TRBV7-9,TRBJ1-1,TGTGCCAGCAGCTCGGGGACAGTGAACACTGAAGCTTTCTTT,CASSSGTVNTEAFF
once,.,TRBV11-3,TRBJ1-1,TGTGCCAGCAGCCGCGAAATGAACACTGAAGCTTTCTTT,CASSREMNTEAFF
.,.,TRBV9,TRBJ1-2,TGTGCCAGCAGCTCACAGGTGAACTATGGCTACACCTTC,CASSSQVNYGYTF
.,TRBD1,TRBV7-6,TRBJ1-2,TGTGCCAGCAGCCCGGGACAGGGCTATGGCTACACCTTC,CASSPGQGYGYTF
once,.,TRBV15,TRBJ1-1,TGTGCCACCAGCAGAGAACAGTTCACTGAAGCTTTCTTT,CATSREQFTEAFF
.,TRBD1,TRBV30,TRBJ2-7,TGTGCCTGGAGCCGACAGGGACCGGGGGAGCAGTACTTC,CAWSRQGPGEQYF
.,.,TRBV5-6,TRBJ1-2,TGTGCCAGCAGCTTGGAGGCGGACTATGGCTACACCTTC,CASSLEADYGYTF
.,.,TRBV2,TRBJ2-1,TGTGCCAGCAGCCGTGACACAGATCCCTACAATGAGCAGTTCTTC,CASSRDTDPYNEQFF
.,.,TRBV7-9,TRBJ2-7,TGTGCCAGCAGCCCCGCCCTCTACGAGCAGTACTTC,CASSPALYEQYF
.,.,TRBV25-1,TRBJ2-6,TGTGCCAGCACCGAAGGTTCTGGGGCCAACGTCCTGACTTTC,CASTEGSGANVLTF